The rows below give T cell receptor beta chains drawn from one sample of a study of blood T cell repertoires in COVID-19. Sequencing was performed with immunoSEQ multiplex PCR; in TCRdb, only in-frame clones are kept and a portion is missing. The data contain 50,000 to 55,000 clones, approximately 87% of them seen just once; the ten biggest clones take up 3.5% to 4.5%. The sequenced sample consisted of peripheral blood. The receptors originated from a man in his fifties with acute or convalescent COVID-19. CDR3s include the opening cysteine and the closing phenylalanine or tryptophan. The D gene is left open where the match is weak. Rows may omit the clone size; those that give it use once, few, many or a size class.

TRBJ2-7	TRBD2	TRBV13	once	TGTGCCAGCAGCGACGGGACTAGTATGAACGAGCAGTACTTC	CASSDGTSMNEQYF
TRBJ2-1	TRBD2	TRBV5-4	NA	TGTGCCAGCAGTGGGACTAGCGGGGAGATCTACAATGAGCAGTTCTTC	CASSGTSGEIYNEQFF
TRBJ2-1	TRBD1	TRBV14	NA	TGTGCCAGCAGCCAAGAAAGGGACAGGGCCTACAATGAGCAGTTCTTC	CASSQERDRAYNEQFF
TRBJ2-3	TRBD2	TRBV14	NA	TGTGCCAGCAGCCAAGGTTCCGGGAGGGCAGTAGATACGCAGTATTTT	CASSQGSGRAVDTQYF
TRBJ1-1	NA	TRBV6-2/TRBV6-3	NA	TGTGCCAGCAGTTCCGGGGGGCGAGCTTTCTTT	CASSSGGRAFF
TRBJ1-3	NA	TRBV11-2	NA	TGTGCCAGCAGCCTCCACAGGGCTGGAAACACCATATATTTT	CASSLHRAGNTIYF
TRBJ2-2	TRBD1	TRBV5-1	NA	TGCGCCAGCAGCTTTGGTCCCGGGACAGGGGGCACCGGGGAGCTGTTTTTT	CASSFGPGTGGTGELFF
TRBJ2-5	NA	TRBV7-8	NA	TGTGCCAGCTGGGCACCGAGTCGAGCGACCCAGTACTTC	CASWAPSRATQYF
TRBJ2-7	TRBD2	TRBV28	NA	TGTGCCAGCAGTTCAGAGGGACTAGCGATCACCTACGAGCAGTACTTC	CASSSEGLAITYEQYF
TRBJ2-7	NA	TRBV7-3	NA	TGTGCCAGCAGCTTACCCGTAACCTACGAGCAGTACTTC	CASSLPVTYEQYF
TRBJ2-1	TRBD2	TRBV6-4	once	TGTGCCAGCAGTGAAAGCGGGAGCTCCTACAATGAGCAGTTCTTC	CASSESGSSYNEQFF
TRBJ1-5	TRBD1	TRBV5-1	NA	TGCGCCAGCAGCTTGACAGGGGACCCCAATCAGCCCCAGCATTTT	CASSLTGDPNQPQHF
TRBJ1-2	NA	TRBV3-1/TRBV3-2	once	TGTGCCAGCAGCCAAGTTTCAGGGTCCTATGGCTACACCTTC	CASSQVSGSYGYTF
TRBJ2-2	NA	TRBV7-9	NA	TGTGCCAGCAGATCCAAATGGGGGGCCGGGGAGCTGTTTTTT	CASRSKWGAGELFF
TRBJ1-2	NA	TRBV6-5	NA	TGTGCCAGCACCAAGACACTTAACTATGGCTACACCTTC	CASTKTLNYGYTF
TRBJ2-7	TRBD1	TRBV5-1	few	TGCGCCAGCAGCTTGGGACAGGGGGCCGGGTACTTC	CASSLGQGAGYF
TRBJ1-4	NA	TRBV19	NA	TGTGCCAGTGCTGGATATCTGGGCGGGGCCGCAACTAATGAAAAACTGTTTTTT	CASAGYLGGAATNEKLFF
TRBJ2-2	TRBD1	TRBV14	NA	TGTGCCAGCAGCCAAGACCTAAGACAGGGGAACGGGGAGCTGTTTTTT	CASSQDLRQGNGELFF
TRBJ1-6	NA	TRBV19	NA	TGTGCCAGTAGTTCCAGGGGTCAGGGGATATATAATTCACCCCTCCACTTT	CASSSRGQGIYNSPLHF
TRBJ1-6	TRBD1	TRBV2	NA	TGTGCCAGCAGCCGGGACAGAGAGAATTCACCCCTCCACTTT	CASSRDRENSPLHF
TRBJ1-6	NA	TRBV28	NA	TGTGCCAGCAAGGGGTATGATTCACCCCTCCACTTT	CASKGYDSPLHF
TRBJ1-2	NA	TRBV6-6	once	TGTGCCAGCAGTCACCGGGGCCACACGCCCGACAGGAACTATGGCTACACCTTC	CASSHRGHTPDRNYGYTF
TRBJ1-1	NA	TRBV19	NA	TGTGCCAGTAGTATAGCACAGAACACTGAAGCTTTCTTT	CASSIAQNTEAFF
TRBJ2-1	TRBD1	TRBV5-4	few	TGTGCCAGCAGCGGACAGGGGGAAGGCCACAATGAGCAGTTCTTC	CASSGQGEGHNEQFF
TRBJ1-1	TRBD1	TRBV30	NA	TGTGCCGGGCAGAGACAGGGGAACACTGAAGCTTTCTTT	CAGQRQGNTEAFF
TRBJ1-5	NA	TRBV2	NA	TGTGCCAGCAGAGACCAGGGGATCCAGCCCCAGCATTTT	CASRDQGIQPQHF
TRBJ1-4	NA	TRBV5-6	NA	TGTGCCAGCAGCTTGGCCAGTCTTGGTGCAACTAATGAAAAACTGTTTTTT	CASSLASLGATNEKLFF
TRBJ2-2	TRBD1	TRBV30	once	TGTGCGGGCGGAGGGACAGGGGGCCCAACCGGGGAGCTGTTTTTT	CAGGGTGGPTGELFF
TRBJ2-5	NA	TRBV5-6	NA	TGTGCCAGCAGCTTGGGCGGGGGCTGGGAGACCCAGTACTTC	CASSLGGGWETQYF
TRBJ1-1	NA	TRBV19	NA	TGTGCCAGTAGTAGAGGATTGGCCACTGAAGCTTTCTTT	CASSRGLATEAFF
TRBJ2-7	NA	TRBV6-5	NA	TGTGCCAGCAGTTACTCGTCCCGGGAACTAAGCGAGCAGTACTTC	CASSYSSRELSEQYF
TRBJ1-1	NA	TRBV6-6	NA	TGTGCCAGCAGTTACGGTCGGTACACTGAAGCTTTCTTT	CASSYGRYTEAFF
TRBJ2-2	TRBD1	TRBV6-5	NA	TGTGCCAGCAGTTCGCACAGGGGGAACACCGGGGAGCTGTTTTTT	CASSSHRGNTGELFF
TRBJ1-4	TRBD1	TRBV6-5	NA	TGTGCCAGCAGTTACTTGGGACAGCCTAATGAAAAACTGTTTTTT	CASSYLGQPNEKLFF
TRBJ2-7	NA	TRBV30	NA	TGTGCCTGGAGTGTACTGCGAGACAGCAGCTCCTACGAGCAGTACTTC	CAWSVLRDSSSYEQYF
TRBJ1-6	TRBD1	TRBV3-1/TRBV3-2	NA	TGTGCCAGCAGCCGCGGACAGGTTGATAATTCACCCCTCCACTTT	CASSRGQVDNSPLHF
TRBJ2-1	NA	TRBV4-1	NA	TGCGCCAGCAGCCAAGTGACGGGTGAGCAGTTCTTC	CASSQVTGEQFF